A single sample gave rise to the 6 T cell receptor beta chains below, sequenced in a study of glioma-infiltrating T cells (dated by TCRdb to the mid-2010s). Sequencing instrument: Illumina MiSeq. The iRepertoire nested amplicon-rescue multiplex PCR (arm-PCR) platform was used to amplify TCR alpha and beta CDR3 regions from RNA. The raw public reads went through TCRdb reprocessing: fastp at Q25, MiXCR clone calling, in-frame beta chains kept. For every CDR3 protein sequence, its rows merge into one entry that carries the most common genes and DNA. Recorded for this sample are about 130,000 distinct CDR3 sequences; around 25% of them occurred a single time. 25% to 30% of the sample lies in the top ten. The sample taken for sequencing was glioma tissue, nonneoplastic brain tissue, or PBMCs (not recorded which). The receptors come from a human donor with low-grade glioma or glioblastoma, undergoing nonglioma brain surgery, or in good health (not recorded which).

There are a few counts of this clonotype. The rearrangement joins TRBV28 to TRBJ2-5, with D perhaps assigned TRBD1 or TRBD2 (6 bases each). Germline CDR1 reads MDHEN; CDR2 reads SYDVKM. The CDR3 is made up of 16 amino acids. V lost 5 bases to trimming and J lost 10 bases, with 26 bases between them. CDR3 DNA: TGTGCCAGCAGTCTCGCAGGGACTGGGGGCAGTGAGGGCCAGTACTTC. This gives the protein CASSLAGTGGSEGQYF.

This clonotype has at least ten counts. The chain recombines TRBV6-6 with TRBJ2-7, with D unresolved. The germline V gene encodes CDR1 MNHNY and CDR2 SVGAGI (reference sequence). V lost 2 bases and J lost 3, with 8 bases in between. CDR3 length equals 13 residues. CDR3 coding DNA: TGTGCCAGCAGTTACGACGACTTCTACGAGCAGTACGTC. Translation gives CASSYDDFYEQYV.

The CDR3 DNA is TGTGCCAGCAGCTTAGGAGTAGCGGGGGGCACAGATACGCAGTATTTT. Its protein product is CASSLGVAGGTDTQYF. This chain uses TRBV7-9 with TRBJ2-3, with 9 nucleotides matching TRBD2. This CDR3 comprises 16 residues. The junction had 3 bases not matched to a gene; V was cut back by 1 base and J by 1 base. CDR1 SEHNR and CDR2 FQNEAQ come from the germline V gene (reference sequence).

This clonotype was picked up a small number of times. The chain links TRBV6-1 to TRBJ1-1; 8 positions agree with TRBD1. This CDR3 contains 13 residues. CDR1 is MNHNS, CDR2 SASEGT, per germline. Germline trimming cut 6 bases from V and 1 base from J; bases unmatched to any gene: 1. CDR3: CASRGTGNTEAFF. Here the CDR3 DNA reads TGTGCCAGCAGGGGGACAGGGAACACTGAAGCTTTCTTT.

The chain uses TRBV5-4 and TRBJ1-3; the D gene is possibly TRBD1 (5 bases). V lost 0 bases and J lost 1, with 5 bases in between. Germline V gene lookup returns CDR1 SGHNT and CDR2 YYREEE (reference sequence). CDR3 size: 14 residues. CDR3 in amino acids: CASSLDRSGNTIYF. For the CDR3, the DNA is TGTGCCAGCAGCTTGGACAGGTCTGGAAACACCATATATTTT.

This clonotype was seen at least ten times. This rearrangement joins TRBV20-1 to TRBJ2-3; D is ambiguous. CDR1 DFQATT and CDR2 SNEGSKA come from the germline V gene (reference sequence). With 0 bases removed from V and 6 bases from J, the gap between germline ends came to 16 bases. The CDR3 extends over 15 amino acids. This CDR3 reads CSARDSRARIDTQYF. CDR3 sequence (DNA): TGCAGTGCTAGAGATAGTAGGGCCCGGATCGATACGCAGTATTTT.